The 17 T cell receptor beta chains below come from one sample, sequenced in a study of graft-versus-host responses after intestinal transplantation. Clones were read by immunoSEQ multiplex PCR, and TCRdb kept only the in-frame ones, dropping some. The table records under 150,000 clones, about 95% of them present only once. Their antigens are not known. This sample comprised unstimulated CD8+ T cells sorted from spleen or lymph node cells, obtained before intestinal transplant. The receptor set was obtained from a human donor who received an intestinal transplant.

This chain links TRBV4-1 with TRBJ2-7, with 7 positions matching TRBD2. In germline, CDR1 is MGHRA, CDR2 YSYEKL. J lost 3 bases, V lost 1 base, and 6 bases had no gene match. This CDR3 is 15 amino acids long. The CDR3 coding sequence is TGCGCCAGCAGCCAAGCGGCTAGCGGCGACTACGAGCAGTACTTC. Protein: CASSQAASGDYEQYF.

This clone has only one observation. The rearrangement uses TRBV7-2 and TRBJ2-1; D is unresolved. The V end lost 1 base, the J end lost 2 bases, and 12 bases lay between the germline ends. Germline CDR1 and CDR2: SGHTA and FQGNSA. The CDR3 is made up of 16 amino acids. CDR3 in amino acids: CASSLGLDSPYNEQFF. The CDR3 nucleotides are TGTGCCAGCAGCTTAGGCCTTGACTCGCCCTACAATGAGCAGTTCTTC.

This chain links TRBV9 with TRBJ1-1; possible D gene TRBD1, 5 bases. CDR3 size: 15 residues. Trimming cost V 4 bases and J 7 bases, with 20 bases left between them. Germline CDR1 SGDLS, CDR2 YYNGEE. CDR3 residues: CASSSRPGTEGEAFF. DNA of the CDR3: TGTGCCAGCAGCTCACGCCCCGGGACTGAGGGTGAAGCTTTCTTT. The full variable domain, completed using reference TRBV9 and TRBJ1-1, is DSGVTQTPKHLITATGQRVTLRCSPRSGDLSVYWYQQSLDQGLQFLIQYYNGEERAKGNILERFSAQQFPDLHSELNLSSLELGDSALYFCASSSRPGTEGEAFFGQGTRLTVV.

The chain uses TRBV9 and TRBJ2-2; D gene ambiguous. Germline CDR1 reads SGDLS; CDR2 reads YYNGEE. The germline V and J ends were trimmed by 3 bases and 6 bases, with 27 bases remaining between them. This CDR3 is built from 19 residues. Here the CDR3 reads CASSASLPDGNGYPGELFF. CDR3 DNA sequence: TGTGCCAGCAGCGCCTCACTGCCGGACGGAAACGGGTATCCCGGGGAGCTGTTTTTT.

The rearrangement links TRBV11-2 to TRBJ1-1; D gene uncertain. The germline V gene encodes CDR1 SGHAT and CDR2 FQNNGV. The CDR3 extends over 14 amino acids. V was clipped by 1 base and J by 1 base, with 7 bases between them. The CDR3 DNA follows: TGTGCCAGCAGCTTAGTGGGGAGGAACACTGAAGCTTTCTTT. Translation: CASSLVGRNTEAFF.

The CDR3 loop reads CARALGGQSREYTEAFF. The CDR3 nucleotides are TGTGCCAGAGCGTTAGGGGGGCAATCGAGGGAGTACACTGAAGCTTTCTTT. The chain is built from TRBV28 and TRBJ1-1; D may be TRBD1 (6 bases). The V end lost 9 bases, the J end lost 3 bases, and 26 bases lay between the germline ends. The CDR3 consists of 17 residues. Germline-derived CDR1 and CDR2 are MDHEN and SYDVKM.

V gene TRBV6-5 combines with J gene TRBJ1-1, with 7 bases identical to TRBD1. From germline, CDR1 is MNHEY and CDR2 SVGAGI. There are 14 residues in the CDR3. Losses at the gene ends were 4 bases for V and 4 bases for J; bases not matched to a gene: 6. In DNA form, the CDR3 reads TGTGCCAGCAGTTCGACAGGGCCGGGCACTGAAGCTTTCTTT. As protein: CASSSTGPGTEAFF.

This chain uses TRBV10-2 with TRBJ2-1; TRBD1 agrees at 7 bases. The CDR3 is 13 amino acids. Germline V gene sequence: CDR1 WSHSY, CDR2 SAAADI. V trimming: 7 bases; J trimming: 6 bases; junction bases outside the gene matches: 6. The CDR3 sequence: CASMEYRGNEQFF. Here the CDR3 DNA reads TGCGCCAGCATGGAGTACAGGGGCAATGAGCAGTTCTTC.

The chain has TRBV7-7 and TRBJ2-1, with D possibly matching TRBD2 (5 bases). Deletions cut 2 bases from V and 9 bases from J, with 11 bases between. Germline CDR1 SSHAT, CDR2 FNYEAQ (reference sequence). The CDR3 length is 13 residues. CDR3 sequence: CASSLSGLGEQFF. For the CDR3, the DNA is TGTGCCAGCAGCTTAAGCGGACTCGGTGAGCAGTTCTTC.

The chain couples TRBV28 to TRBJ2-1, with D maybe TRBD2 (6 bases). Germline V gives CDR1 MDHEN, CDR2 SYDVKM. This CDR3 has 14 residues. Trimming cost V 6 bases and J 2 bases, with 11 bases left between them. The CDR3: CASRLAVTYNEQFF. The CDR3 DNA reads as TGTGCCAGCAGATTAGCGGTAACCTACAATGAGCAGTTCTTC.

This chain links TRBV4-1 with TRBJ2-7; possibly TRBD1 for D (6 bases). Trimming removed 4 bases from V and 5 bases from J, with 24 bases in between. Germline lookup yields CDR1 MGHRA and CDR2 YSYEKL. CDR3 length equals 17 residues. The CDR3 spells CASSRAPVGATKNEQYF. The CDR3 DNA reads TGCGCCAGCAGCCGTGCGCCGGTGGGGGCAACGAAGAACGAGCAGTACTTC.

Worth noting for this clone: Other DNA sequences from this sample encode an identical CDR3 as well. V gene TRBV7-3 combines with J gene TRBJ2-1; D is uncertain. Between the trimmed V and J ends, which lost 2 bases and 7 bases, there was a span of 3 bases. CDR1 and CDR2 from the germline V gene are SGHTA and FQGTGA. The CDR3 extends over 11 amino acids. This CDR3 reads CASSLGNEQFF. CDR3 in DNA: TGTGCCAGCAGCTTAGGTAATGAGCAGTTCTTC.

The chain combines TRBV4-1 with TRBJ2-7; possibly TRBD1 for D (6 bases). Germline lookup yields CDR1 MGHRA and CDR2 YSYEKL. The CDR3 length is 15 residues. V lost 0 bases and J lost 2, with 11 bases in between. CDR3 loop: CASSQEDSAAYEQYF. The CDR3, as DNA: TGCGCCAGCAGCCAAGAGGACAGCGCAGCCTACGAGCAGTACTTC.

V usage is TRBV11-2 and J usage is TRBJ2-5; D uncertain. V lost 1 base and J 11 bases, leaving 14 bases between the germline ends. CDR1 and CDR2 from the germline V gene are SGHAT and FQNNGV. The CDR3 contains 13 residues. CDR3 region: CASSLGTLGEQYF. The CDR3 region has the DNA TGTGCCAGCAGCTTAGGTACCCTAGGAGAGCAGTACTTC.

The CDR3 DNA is TGTGCCAGCACCAAGGCGGGCGAGCAGTACTTC. It is translated as CASTKAGEQYF. The rearrangement uses TRBV11-2 and TRBJ2-7; possible D gene TRBD2, 5 bases. Deletions cut 7 bases from V and 6 bases from J, with 10 bases between. CDR1 and CDR2 from the germline V gene are SGHAT and FQNNGV. This CDR3 is 11 amino acids long.

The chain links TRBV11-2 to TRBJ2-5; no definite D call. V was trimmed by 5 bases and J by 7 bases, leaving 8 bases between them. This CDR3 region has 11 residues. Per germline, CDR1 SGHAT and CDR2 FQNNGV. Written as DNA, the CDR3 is TGTGCCAGCAGCAACCCAGGGACCCAGTACTTC. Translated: CASSNPGTQYF.

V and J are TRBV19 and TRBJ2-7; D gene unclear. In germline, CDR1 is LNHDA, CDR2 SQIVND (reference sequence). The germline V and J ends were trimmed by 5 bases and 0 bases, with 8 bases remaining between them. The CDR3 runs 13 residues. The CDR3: CASSVLPSYEQYF. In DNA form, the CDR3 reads TGTGCCAGTAGTGTCTTACCCTCCTACGAGCAGTACTTC. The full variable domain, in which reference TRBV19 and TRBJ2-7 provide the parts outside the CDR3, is DGGITQSPKYLFRKEGQNVTLSCEQNLNHDAMYWYRQDPGQGLRLIYYSQIVNDFQKGDIAEGYSVSREKKESFPLTVTSAQKNPTAFYLCASSVLPSYEQYFGPGTRLTVT.